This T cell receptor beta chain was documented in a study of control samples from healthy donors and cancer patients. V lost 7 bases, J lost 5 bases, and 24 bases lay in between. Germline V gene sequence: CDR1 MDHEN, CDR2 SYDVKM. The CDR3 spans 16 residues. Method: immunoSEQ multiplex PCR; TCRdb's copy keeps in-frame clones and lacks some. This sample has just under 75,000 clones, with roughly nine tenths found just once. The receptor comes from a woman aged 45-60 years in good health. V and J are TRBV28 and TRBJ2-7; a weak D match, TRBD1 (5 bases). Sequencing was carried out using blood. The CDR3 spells CASITSGGALPHEQYF. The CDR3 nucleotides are TGTGCCAGCATTACATCCGGTGGGGCCCTGCCCCACGAGCAGTACTTC.